Following are 27 T cell receptor beta chains from one sample sequenced in a study of blood T cell repertoires in COVID-19 (TCRdb year 2020). Library preparation employed the immunoSEQ multiplex PCR assay. TCRdb's version of the immuneACCESS table is confined to in-frame rearrangements and falls short of the full clone set. An unresolved V gene accounts for under half of the shortfall where checked; the remainder is of unknown origin. The sample table lists 210,000 or so clones, roughly 85% of them with a count of one. 5% to 6.5% of the sample goes to the ten largest clones. Sequences were obtained from peripheral blood. The origin of the receptors is a man in his forties or fifties with COVID-19, enrolled during active disease.

This chain links TRBV30 with TRBJ2-3, with D maybe TRBD2 (6 bases). With 2 bases removed from V and 2 bases from J, the gap between germline ends came to 11 bases. The CDR3 length is 14 residues. Germline lookup yields CDR1 GTSNPN and CDR2 SVGIG (reference sequence). CDR3 bases: TGTGCCTGGAGTTGGGCTAGCGACACAGATACGCAGTATTTT. Its protein is CAWSWASDTDTQYF.

The chain uses TRBV9 and TRBJ2-5, with 7 bases aligning to TRBD2. V shed 2 bases and J 1 base; nucleotides not matched to a gene: 2. Germline loops: CDR1 SGDLS, CDR2 YYNGEE. CDR3 size: 14 residues. The chain's CDR3 is CASSVSSGQETQYF. CDR3 nucleotide sequence: TGTGCCAGCAGCGTTTCTAGCGGCCAAGAGACCCAGTACTTC.

The J gene is TRBJ2-5, the V gene TRBV20-1; D not certain. This CDR3 contains 10 residues. Germline V gives CDR1 DFQATT, CDR2 SNEGSKA (reference sequence). Between the trimmed V and J ends, which lost 7 bases and 2 bases, there was a span of 5 bases. The CDR3 coding sequence is TGCAGTGGTTATCAAGAGACCCAGTACTTC. It translates to CSGYQETQYF.

This clone was seen only once. The chain carries TRBV5-5 and TRBJ2-7, with 7 positions matching TRBD1. With V trimmed by 0 bases and J by 6 bases, 6 bases remained unmatched. The CDR3 length is 14 residues. Germline V lookup: CDR1 SGHKS, CDR2 YYEKEE (reference sequence). CDR3 protein: CASSLAQGYREQYF. The DNA of the CDR3 is TGTGCCAGCAGCTTGGCACAGGGGTATCGCGAGCAGTACTTC.

Here the CDR3 DNA reads TGTGCCAGCTCACCGGGGAGGGGGGTTGGACAGCCCCAGCATTTT. Translating gives CASSPGRGVGQPQHF. The genes are TRBV18 and TRBJ1-5; weak D call: TRBD1 (6 bases). This CDR3 has 15 amino acids. Germline V gene data show CDR1 as KGHSH and CDR2 as LQKENI. The V end lost 3 bases, the J end lost 7 bases, and 16 bases lay between the germline ends.

The rearrangement joins TRBV19 to TRBJ2-1; maybe TRBD1 (6 bases). CDR3 size: 14 residues. The V end was cut by 1 base, the J end by 6 bases, with 10 bases between. The V gene's germline CDR1 is LNHDA and CDR2 SQIVND (reference sequence). The CDR3 sequence: CASSIGWGRNEQFF. CDR3 DNA sequence: TGTGCCAGTAGTATAGGTTGGGGGCGCAATGAGCAGTTCTTC.

The V gene is TRBV3-1 (or the pseudogene TRBV3-2), the J gene TRBJ1-1; 7 positions match TRBD1. CDR3 length equals 14 residues. Germline lookup yields CDR1 LGHDT and CDR2 YNNKEL (reference sequence). Losses at the gene ends were 6 bases for V and 3 bases for J; bases not matched to a gene: 7. Written as DNA, the CDR3 is TGTGCCAGCAGAGAGACAGGGTACTACACTGAAGCTTTCTTT. It yields the protein CASRETGYYTEAFF.

The rearrangement links TRBV6-5 to TRBJ1-1; tentative D call: TRBD1 (5 bases). Trimming took 2 bases from V and 5 from J, leaving 12 bases between them. Germline V gene data show CDR1 as MNHEY and CDR2 as SVGAGI. There are 14 residues in the CDR3. CDR3 protein: CASSYGGEWTEAFF. CDR3 nucleotides: TGTGCCAGCAGTTACGGGGGGGAATGGACTGAAGCTTTCTTT.

This chain links TRBV18 with TRBJ2-7, with a possible D match to TRBD1 (6 bases). Germline-derived CDR1 and CDR2 are KGHSH and LQKENI. The CDR3 covers 12 residues. V lost 6 bases to trimming and J lost 4 bases, with 10 bases between them. The DNA for the CDR3 is TGTGCCAGCTCGGAACAGGGTTACGAGCAGTACTTC. Translation: CASSEQGYEQYF.

This clone was recorded a few times. V and J are TRBV5-4 and TRBJ2-3; no reliable D call. Trimming removed 0 bases from V and 5 bases from J, with 4 bases in between. This CDR3 spans 12 amino acids. Per the germline V gene, CDR1 is SGHNT and CDR2 is YYREEE (reference sequence). CDR3 sequence: CASSLVGDTQYF. CDR3 in DNA: TGTGCCAGCAGCTTGGTCGGAGATACGCAGTATTTT.

This clone was seen repeatedly, ten times or more. This same CDR3 is encoded by further DNA sequences in the sample. The rearrangement uses TRBV12-3 or TRBV12-4 and TRBJ1-5; 7 bases align to TRBD1. The CDR3 runs to 13 residues. With 6 bases clipped from V and 4 bases from J, the junction kept 3 bases outside the gene matches. The CDR3 loop is CASRPTGNQPQHF. The CDR3 coding sequence is TGTGCCAGCAGACCGACAGGGAATCAGCCCCAGCATTTT.

The chain combines TRBV9 with TRBJ1-4; D may be TRBD1 (5 bases). CDR3 length: 15 residues. The V and J ends lost 1 base and 3 bases respectively, with 10 bases between them. Germline loops: CDR1 SGDLS, CDR2 YYNGEE. DNA for the CDR3: TGTGCCAGCAGCGTACGGGGGGAGGCTAATGAAAAACTGTTTTTT. Its protein is CASSVRGEANEKLFF.

This chain connects TRBV12-3 or TRBV12-4 to TRBJ2-1; D gene unclear. CDR3 length equals 12 residues. The V gene lost 5 bases and the J gene lost 5 bases, with 7 bases spanning the gap. DNA for the CDR3: TGTGCCAGCAGTCACAAAGACAATGAGCAGTTCTTC. As protein: CASSHKDNEQFF.

This clone was found a few times. V and J are TRBV15 and TRBJ2-1; D perhaps matches TRBD1 (5 bases). The CDR3 spans 15 residues. Per the germline V gene, CDR1 is LNHNV and CDR2 is YYDKDF (reference sequence). The V end was cut by 1 base, the J end by 0 bases, with 7 bases between. CDR3 nucleotides: TGTGCCACCAGCAGAGGGGGCGGCTCCTACAATGAGCAGTTCTTC. Translated: CATSRGGGSYNEQFF.

The chain couples TRBV29-1 to TRBJ2-3; D possibly corresponds to TRBD2 (6 bases). CDR1 SQVTM and CDR2 ANQGSEA come from the germline V gene. The CDR3 length is 16 residues. V was pared by 0 bases and J by 2 bases, with 15 bases between. In DNA, the CDR3 is TGCAGCGTTGAAGATCGAACTAGCTTGAACACAGATACGCAGTATTTT. Translation: CSVEDRTSLNTDTQYF.

This clone was detected a few times. The chain combines TRBV11-2 with TRBJ2-2, with 11 bases matching TRBD2. The V and J ends lost 4 bases and 5 bases, in that order; junction bases with no gene match: 12. The CDR3 loop spans 18 amino acids. Germline V lookup: CDR1 SGHAT, CDR2 FQNNGV. The CDR3 loop reads CASSSYSRLAGRTGELFF. The CDR3 nucleotides read TGTGCCAGCAGCTCTTATTCCCGACTAGCGGGGAGAACCGGGGAGCTGTTTTTT.

This clone appeared a single time. This chain joins TRBV4-1 and TRBJ2-2; D unresolved. The CDR3 has 15 amino acids. Germline lookup yields CDR1 MGHRA and CDR2 YSYEKL. The V end was cut by 2 bases, the J end by 0 bases, with 7 bases between. CDR3 residues: CASSQLETNTGELFF. CDR3 nucleotides: TGCGCCAGCAGCCAATTAGAAACGAACACCGGGGAGCTGTTTTTT.

The chain combines TRBV28 with TRBJ1-3; 10 bases line up with TRBD1. Germline CDR1 reads MDHEN; CDR2 reads SYDVKM. There are 15 residues in the CDR3. With 6 bases clipped from V and 3 bases from J, the junction kept 5 bases outside the gene matches. CDR3 DNA: TGTGCCAGCAGAAGACAGGGGGCTAGTGGAAACACCATATATTTT. Translating gives CASRRQGASGNTIYF.

Remarks on this clone: A junction end diverges from the germline sequence, so it may reflect a read error. CDR3 in DNA: TGCGCCCCCAGCCACGCCGGGCTAGCGGGGGGTAACCGGGGGGCGCTGTTTTTT. Encoded protein: CAPSHAGLAGGNRGALFF. The chain couples TRBV4-1 to TRBJ2-2; 11 bases fit TRBD2. The length of the CDR3 is 18 residues. Germline CDR1 is MGHRA and CDR2 is YSYEKL.

The chain recombines TRBV20-1 with TRBJ2-3, with TRBD2 matching 8 bases. The V gene's germline CDR1 is DFQATT and CDR2 SNEGSKA (reference sequence). Trimming cost V 3 bases and J 0 bases; bases outside gene matches: 5. This CDR3 has 15 residues. CDR3 protein: CSASKRETSTDTQYF. The DNA of the CDR3 is TGCAGTGCTAGTAAGCGGGAGACTAGCACAGATACGCAGTATTTT.

The chain employs TRBV28 and TRBJ1-5, with 7 bases aligning to TRBD1. The trim removed 6 bases at V and 2 bases at J, leaving 7 bases unmatched. CDR3 length equals 15 residues. CDR1 is MDHEN, CDR2 SYDVKM, per germline. CDR3 sequence (DNA): TGTGCCAGCAGACCCTACGGACAGGGCAATCAGCCCCAGCATTTT. It codes for CASRPYGQGNQPQHF.

CDR3: CASSLGTGNGEQYF. The CDR3 DNA follows: TGTGCCAGCAGTCTCGGGACAGGGAATGGCGAGCAGTACTTC. The gene calls are TRBV6-5 and TRBJ2-7, with 9 bases lining up with TRBD1. Germline assignment: CDR1 MNHEY and CDR2 SVGAGI. This CDR3 region has 14 residues. Trimming removed 5 bases from V and 6 bases from J; junction bases left unmatched: 8.

The chain combines TRBV7-9 with TRBJ2-5, with D perhaps TRBD2 (6 bases). Germline CDR1 reads SEHNR; CDR2 reads FQNEAQ (reference sequence). The CDR3 runs 15 residues. V lost 5 bases and J 5 bases, leaving 18 bases between the germline ends. The CDR3 loop is CASSTGKAGRETQYF. The DNA for the CDR3 is TGTGCCAGCAGCACTGGGAAGGCAGGGAGGGAGACCCAGTACTTC.

This clone was detected ten times or more. The same CDR3 can be traced to other DNA sequences in this sample. The CDR3 nucleotides read TGTGCCAGCAGTGAAGGGACAGGGGGCTCCTACGAGCAGTACTTC. This gives the protein CASSEGTGGSYEQYF. The chain joins TRBV6-1 to TRBJ2-7; 10 bases match TRBD1. CDR1 MNHNS and CDR2 SASEGT come from the germline V gene. The CDR3 is made up of 15 amino acids. The V gene end was trimmed by 1 base and the J gene end by 0 bases; junction bases not matched to a gene: 0.

This clone was found a few times. The chain combines TRBV15 with TRBJ2-1; 8 positions agree with TRBD2. V lost 9 bases to trimming and J lost 3 bases; unmatched junction nucleotides: 10. Germline CDR1 reads LNHNV; CDR2 reads YYDKDF (reference sequence). This CDR3 region has 15 residues. The CDR3 loop reads CATTPGSGDYNEQFF. Written as DNA, the CDR3 is TGTGCCACTACCCCGGGTAGCGGGGACTACAATGAGCAGTTCTTC.

This clone was detected once. The genes are TRBV11-1 and TRBJ2-5; TRBD2 matches 8 bases. There are 14 residues in the CDR3. Germline loops: CDR1 SGHAT, CDR2 FQDESV (reference sequence). Trimming cost V 6 bases and J 2 bases; bases outside gene matches: 5. CDR3 sequence (DNA): TGTGCCAGCAGACAAGGACTAGCTCAAGAGACCCAGTACTTC. Translated, it gives CASRQGLAQETQYF.

This rearrangement joins TRBV30 to TRBJ2-3; TRBD1 agrees at 7 bases. The CDR3 has 15 residues. Looked up from germline, CDR1 is GTSNPN and CDR2 is SVGIG (reference sequence). V shed 5 bases and J 6 bases; nucleotides not matched to a gene: 14. The CDR3 DNA reads TGTGCCTGGCTATCCCGGACAGGCAGCCTCGATACGCAGTATTTT. Translated, it gives CAWLSRTGSLDTQYF.